One T cell receptor (beta chain) is described in this entry. The antigen remains unidentified. This specimen belongs to a study of breast tumors, draining lymph nodes, adjacent tissues. TCRdb re-called the multiplex PCR reads with MiXCR, one entry per CDR3 protein. The sample includes fewer than 250,000 distinct CDR3 sequences, about 30% seen only once; the top ten take around 1.4%. Notes on the study in general: Tumor repertoires ranked between lymph nodes and nontumor tissue in diversity, with V and J gene preferences. Compared with basal-like, luminal-like tumors shared significantly more repertoire with nontumor tissue.

V was pared by 6 bases and J by 1 base, with 16 bases between. CDR3 length: 15 amino acids. Germline CDR1 and CDR2: MDHEN and SYDVKM. The lymph nodes were axillary draining lymph nodes from breast cancer patients. This clonotype was obtained from a female donor with breast cancer. Some clones in this sample may be carry-over from other donors' samples. The material sequenced was axillary lymph node tissue. V is TRBV28 and J is TRBJ2-7, with no clear D. The CDR3 DNA follows: TGTGCCAGCAGCCCTTTGGGTCCTCTATCCTACGAGCAGTACTTC. This codes for CASSPLGPLSYEQYF.